One and the same sample provided the 26 T cell receptor beta chains below, sequenced in a study of beta chain features in type 1 diabetes listed by TCRdb under 2018. What the study reported, not specific to this receptor: A moderate but significant shortening of TCRB CDR3 length was observed in type 1 diabetes patients in all four CD4+ subsets.

The antigens for these receptors are not known. Library generation was performed with the immunoSEQ multiplex PCR assay. The High Capacity cDNA Reverse Transcription Kit was used to reverse transcribe all of the isolated RNA, meaning that expressed TCRB transcripts were what got sequenced. TCRdb re-hosts the immuneACCESS table, in-frame sequences only. Its copies lack some clones; in the studies checked, an unresolved V gene accounts for under half of them, and the cause for the rest is not known. This sample lists 160,000 or so clones; about 9% were detected once. Over 0.45% of the sample is taken by the ten largest. Input material: central memory CD4+ T cells from blood. Receptors were obtained from a young woman with type 1 diabetes.

The rearrangement links TRBV4-3 to TRBJ2-1; a weak D match, TRBD1 (6 bases). The CDR3 is made up of 15 amino acids. CDR1 is LGHNA, CDR2 YSLEER, per germline. V was shortened by 4 bases and J by 4 bases, with 14 bases between the two germline ends. The CDR3 region is CASSLRGGPYNEQFF. DNA for the CDR3: TGCGCCAGCAGCCTCAGAGGGGGACCTTACAATGAGCAGTTCTTC.

Comments on this clone: At the DNA level, this CDR3 is encoded by other sequences in the same sample as well. This rearrangement joins TRBV2 to TRBJ2-1; D not certain. V lost 4 bases, J lost 7 bases, and 5 bases lay in between. This CDR3 has 11 residues. CDR1 is SNHLY, CDR2 FYNNEI, per germline. CDR3 nucleotides: TGTGCCAGCAGTGGTCTGAATGAGCAGTTCTTC. Residues: CASSGLNEQFF.

The chain recombines TRBV7-3 with TRBJ1-2, with a tentative D call TRBD1 (5 bases). The CDR3 is 13 amino acids. Germline assignment: CDR1 SGHTA and CDR2 FQGTGA. Trimming pared 1 base from V and 7 bases from J, leaving 10 bases between. The DNA of the CDR3 is TGTGCCAGCAGCTTAAATGGGGGGTTTGGCTACACCTTC. Translated, it gives CASSLNGGFGYTF.

The table lists this clone with a few counts. The CDR3: CASSFASGIGLGEQFF. In nucleotides, the CDR3 is TGTGCCAGCAGTTTCGCTAGCGGGATAGGTTTGGGTGAGCAGTTCTTC. V and J are TRBV28 and TRBJ2-1; 9 nucleotides line up with TRBD2. Germline V gene lookup returns CDR1 MDHEN and CDR2 SYDVKM. V shed 3 bases, J shed 9 bases, and the junction held 12 bases outside the gene matches. CDR3 length: 16 amino acids.

This clone was picked up many times. The chain joins TRBV29-1 to TRBJ2-6; 7 positions agree with TRBD1. The CDR3 has 16 amino acids. The J segment lost 0 bases and the V segment lost 7 bases, leaving 9 bases of the junction unmatched. Per the germline V gene, CDR1 is SQVTM and CDR2 is ANQGSEA. CDR3 region: CSGLDRVPSGANVLTF. CDR3 nucleotide sequence: TGCAGCGGCCTAGACAGGGTCCCCTCTGGGGCCAACGTCCTGACTTTC.

In its sample, this clone was seen a few times. The chain has TRBV29-1 and TRBJ2-1; the match to TRBD2 covers 9 bases. The CDR3 totals 16 residues. The germline V gene has CDR1 SQVTM and CDR2 ANQGSEA. With 3 bases clipped from V and 7 bases from J, the junction kept 13 bases outside the gene matches. Here the CDR3 DNA reads TGCAGCGTTGATTTAGCGGGAGACTCCTTTCGAAATGAGCAGTTCTTC. Encoded protein: CSVDLAGDSFRNEQFF.

The genes are TRBV4-3 and TRBJ2-6; a weak D match, TRBD1 (6 bases). With 3 bases removed from V and 2 bases from J, the gap between germline ends came to 11 bases. Per germline, CDR1 LGHNA and CDR2 YSLEER. The CDR3 has 16 residues. The CDR3: CASSQPAGAGANVLTF. As DNA, the CDR3 is TGCGCCAGCAGCCAGCCGGCAGGGGCTGGGGCCAACGTCCTGACTTTC.

The gene calls are TRBV28 and TRBJ1-5, with no clear D. V was clipped by 7 bases and J by 7 bases, with 17 bases between them. This CDR3 has 14 residues. Germline values: CDR1 MDHEN, CDR2 SYDVKM. The CDR3 DNA reads TGTGCCAGCACTTCCCCGGCAGGCAGACAGCCCCAGCATTTT. This encodes CASTSPAGRQPQHF.

V usage is TRBV14 and J usage is TRBJ2-1; 8 positions agree with TRBD2. The CDR3 length is 12 residues. Germline V gives CDR1 SGHDN, CDR2 FVKESK. V was clipped by 4 bases and J by 12 bases; unmatched bases: 5. The CDR3 loop reads CASSRLAGAQFF. CDR3 nucleotides: TGTGCCAGCAGCCGTCTAGCGGGCGCGCAGTTCTTC.

CDR3 sequence: CASSSTTGNGYTF. Here the CDR3 DNA reads TGTGCCAGCAGTTCAACCACAGGGAATGGCTACACCTTC. The chain joins TRBV28 to TRBJ1-2, with D perhaps TRBD1 (6 bases). This CDR3 is 13 amino acids long. V lost 4 bases, J lost 6 bases, and 12 bases lay in between. Germline assignment: CDR1 MDHEN and CDR2 SYDVKM.

This clone was detected only a few times. The CDR3 sequence: CASSIDGLAVEQYF. The CDR3 DNA sequence: TGTGCCAGCAGCATCGACGGACTAGCGGTCGAGCAGTACTTC. This rearrangement joins TRBV7-9 to TRBJ2-7; 10 bases agree with TRBD2. V trimming: 5 bases; J trimming: 6 bases; junction bases outside the gene matches: 7. The CDR3 consists of 14 residues. Germline loops: CDR1 SEHNR, CDR2 FQNEAQ (reference sequence).

This clone was seen more than once but under ten times. The chain uses TRBV28 and TRBJ1-4; 9 nucleotides align to TRBD1. Germline CDR1 MDHEN, CDR2 SYDVKM. The V and J ends lost 6 bases and 7 bases, in that order; junction bases with no gene match: 6. CDR3 length equals 14 residues. Here the CDR3 reads CASRLQGAGEKLFF. The DNA of the CDR3 is TGTGCCAGCAGGCTACAGGGGGCGGGTGAAAAACTGTTTTTT.

The gene calls are TRBV7-2 and TRBJ2-3, with D tentatively TRBD2 (6 bases). Germline V gene sequence: CDR1 SGHTA, CDR2 FQGNSA. The length of the CDR3 is 14 residues. V lost 5 bases and J lost 5, with 14 bases in between. This CDR3 is CASSARDFQDTQYF. CDR3 nucleotide sequence: TGTGCCAGCAGCGCCCGGGACTTCCAAGATACGCAGTATTTT.

This clone was seen a handful of times. The rearrangement links TRBV25-1 to TRBJ1-2, with 8 bases matching TRBD1. This CDR3 is built from 13 residues. The trim removed 3 bases at V and 8 bases at J, leaving 5 bases unmatched. Germline lookup yields CDR1 MGHDK and CDR2 SYGVNS. The CDR3, as DNA: TGTGCCAGCAGTGACCCGACAGGGGTCGGCTACACCTTC. Encoded protein: CASSDPTGVGYTF.

This clone was seen more than once but under ten times. This sequence joins TRBV11-2 and TRBJ1-4, with 8 bases identical to TRBD1. Trimming at V came to 6 bases and at J to 6 bases, leaving 6 bases not matched to a gene. The length of the CDR3 is 14 residues. Germline V gene lookup returns CDR1 SGHAT and CDR2 FQNNGV. The CDR3 DNA is TGTGCCAGCAGTCGCGGACAGGGAGATGAAAAACTGTTTTTT. This translates into CASSRGQGDEKLFF.

This clone was seen a handful of times. The gene calls are TRBV10-3 and TRBJ1-2; D not resolved. The CDR3 spans 16 residues. Germline V gene sequence: CDR1 ENHRY, CDR2 SYGVKD. V lost 0 bases to trimming and J lost 2 bases, with 13 bases between them. The CDR3 here is CAISESSRLINYGYTF. CDR3 DNA: TGTGCCATCAGTGAGTCGAGCAGACTCATAAACTATGGCTACACCTTC.

The chain couples TRBV6-5 to TRBJ1-1, with TRBD1 identical over 8 bases. Germline values: CDR1 MNHEY, CDR2 SVGAGI. The J segment lost 0 bases and the V segment lost 6 bases, leaving 0 bases of the junction unmatched. The CDR3 totals 13 residues. The CDR3 region is CASRGQVNTEAFF. Written as DNA, the CDR3 is TGTGCCAGCAGGGGACAGGTGAACACTGAAGCTTTCTTT.

This clone turned up a few times. The V and J genes are TRBV5-1 and TRBJ2-5; 8 nucleotides match TRBD2. The CDR3 runs 15 residues. V shed 6 bases, J shed 5 bases, and the junction held 12 bases outside the gene matches. Germline CDR1 and CDR2: SGHRS and YFSETQ. The CDR3 loop is CASTPRAGGQETQYF. For the CDR3, the DNA is TGCGCCAGCACCCCCCGGGCGGGAGGACAGGAGACCCAGTACTTC. Combining the CDR3 with reference TRBV5-1 and TRBJ2-5 gives the whole variable domain KAGVTQTPRYLIKTRGQQVTLSCSPISGHRSVSWYQQTPGQGLQFLFEYFSETQRNKGNFPGRFSGRQFSNSRSEMNVSTLELGDSALYLCASTPRAGGQETQYFGPGTRLLVL.

This clone appeared many times. This sequence joins TRBV7-2 and TRBJ1-6; D may be TRBD1 (6 bases). Trimming removed 1 base from V and 8 bases from J, with 9 bases in between. This CDR3 contains 14 residues. CDR1 SGHTA and CDR2 FQGNSA come from the germline V gene. The CDR3 here is CASSLGTAHSPLHF. The CDR3 DNA reads as TGTGCCAGCAGCTTAGGGACAGCCCATTCACCCCTCCACTTT.

This clone was observed a handful of times. As DNA, the CDR3 is TGTGCCAGCAGCTTGGCCGGGGGTAATGAAGCTTTCTTT. Protein product: CASSLAGGNEAFF. The chain couples TRBV5-4 to TRBJ1-1; perhaps TRBD1 as D (5 bases). The V gene's germline CDR1 is SGHNT and CDR2 YYREEE (reference sequence). V lost 0 bases, J lost 7 bases, and 10 bases lay in between. CDR3 size: 13 residues.

This clone showed up just a few times. The gene calls are TRBV5-4 and TRBJ2-2; D not certain. The CDR3 spans 13 residues. CDR1 SGHNT and CDR2 YYREEE come from the germline V gene (reference sequence). V was clipped by 7 bases and J by 1 base, with 8 bases between them. CDR3 region: CASLGENTGELFF. The CDR3 coding sequence is TGTGCCAGCTTAGGAGAGAACACCGGGGAGCTGTTTTTT. The whole variable domain, filled in from reference TRBV5-4 and TRBJ2-2, reads ETGVTQSPTHLIKTRGQQVTLRCSSQSGHNTVSWYQQALGQGPQFIFQYYREEENGRGNFPPRFSGLQFPNYSSELNVNALELDDSALYLCASLGENTGELFFGEGSRLTVL.

This chain uses TRBV7-2 with TRBJ2-3, with a weak D call TRBD2 (6 bases). The CDR3 contains 14 residues. With 7 bases removed from V and 6 bases from J, the gap between germline ends came to 17 bases. Germline-derived CDR1 and CDR2 are SGHTA and FQGNSA. CDR3 loop: CASIPGAWGDTQYF. CDR3 sequence (DNA): TGTGCCAGCATCCCGGGAGCGTGGGGGGATACGCAGTATTTT.

The chain recombines TRBV7-6 with TRBJ2-7; D is perhaps TRBD1 (5 bases). The CDR3 runs to 14 residues. The germline CDR1 and CDR2 sequences are SGHVS and FNYEAQ. Trimming cost V 0 bases and J 4 bases, with 10 bases left between them. The CDR3 reads CASSLALGEYEQYF. In nucleotides, the CDR3 is TGTGCCAGCAGCTTAGCGCTAGGGGAATACGAGCAGTACTTC.

This clone was recorded a few times. V is TRBV5-1 and J is TRBJ1-1; 10 bases agree with TRBD1. Germline V gene data show CDR1 as SGHRS and CDR2 as YFSETQ. The junction had 6 bases not matched to a gene; V was cut back by 2 bases and J by 5 bases. The CDR3 runs 15 residues. The CDR3 protein is CASSFKGTGATEAFF. The CDR3 bases are TGCGCCAGCAGCTTCAAGGGGACAGGGGCGACTGAAGCTTTCTTT.

The rearrangement uses TRBV15 and TRBJ1-2; a weak D match, TRBD1 (6 bases). CDR1 is LNHNV and CDR2 is YYDKDF in the germline V gene (reference sequence). The ends were cut back, 0 bases at V and 3 bases at J, with 14 bases in the middle. This CDR3 contains 16 residues. The CDR3 DNA follows: TGTGCCACCAGCAGAGATTGGGGGCAGGTTGACTATGGCTACACCTTC. Its protein product is CATSRDWGQVDYGYTF. The whole variable domain, remainder taken from reference TRBV15 and TRBJ1-2, is DAMVIQNPRYQVTQFGKPVTLSCSQTLNHNVMYWYQQKSSQAPKLLFHYYDKDFNNEADTPDNFQSRRPNTSFCFLDIRSPGLGDTAMYLCATSRDWGQVDYGYTFGSGTRLTVV.

V and J are TRBV7-2 and TRBJ2-7; 7 positions agree with TRBD1. The germline V gene encodes CDR1 SGHTA and CDR2 FQGNSA. Germline trimming cut 8 bases from V and 3 bases from J; bases unmatched to any gene: 7. There are 13 residues in the CDR3. In DNA form, the CDR3 reads TGTGCCAGCGGCCCAGGGGGATTCTACGAGCAGTACTTC. Translation gives CASGPGGFYEQYF.